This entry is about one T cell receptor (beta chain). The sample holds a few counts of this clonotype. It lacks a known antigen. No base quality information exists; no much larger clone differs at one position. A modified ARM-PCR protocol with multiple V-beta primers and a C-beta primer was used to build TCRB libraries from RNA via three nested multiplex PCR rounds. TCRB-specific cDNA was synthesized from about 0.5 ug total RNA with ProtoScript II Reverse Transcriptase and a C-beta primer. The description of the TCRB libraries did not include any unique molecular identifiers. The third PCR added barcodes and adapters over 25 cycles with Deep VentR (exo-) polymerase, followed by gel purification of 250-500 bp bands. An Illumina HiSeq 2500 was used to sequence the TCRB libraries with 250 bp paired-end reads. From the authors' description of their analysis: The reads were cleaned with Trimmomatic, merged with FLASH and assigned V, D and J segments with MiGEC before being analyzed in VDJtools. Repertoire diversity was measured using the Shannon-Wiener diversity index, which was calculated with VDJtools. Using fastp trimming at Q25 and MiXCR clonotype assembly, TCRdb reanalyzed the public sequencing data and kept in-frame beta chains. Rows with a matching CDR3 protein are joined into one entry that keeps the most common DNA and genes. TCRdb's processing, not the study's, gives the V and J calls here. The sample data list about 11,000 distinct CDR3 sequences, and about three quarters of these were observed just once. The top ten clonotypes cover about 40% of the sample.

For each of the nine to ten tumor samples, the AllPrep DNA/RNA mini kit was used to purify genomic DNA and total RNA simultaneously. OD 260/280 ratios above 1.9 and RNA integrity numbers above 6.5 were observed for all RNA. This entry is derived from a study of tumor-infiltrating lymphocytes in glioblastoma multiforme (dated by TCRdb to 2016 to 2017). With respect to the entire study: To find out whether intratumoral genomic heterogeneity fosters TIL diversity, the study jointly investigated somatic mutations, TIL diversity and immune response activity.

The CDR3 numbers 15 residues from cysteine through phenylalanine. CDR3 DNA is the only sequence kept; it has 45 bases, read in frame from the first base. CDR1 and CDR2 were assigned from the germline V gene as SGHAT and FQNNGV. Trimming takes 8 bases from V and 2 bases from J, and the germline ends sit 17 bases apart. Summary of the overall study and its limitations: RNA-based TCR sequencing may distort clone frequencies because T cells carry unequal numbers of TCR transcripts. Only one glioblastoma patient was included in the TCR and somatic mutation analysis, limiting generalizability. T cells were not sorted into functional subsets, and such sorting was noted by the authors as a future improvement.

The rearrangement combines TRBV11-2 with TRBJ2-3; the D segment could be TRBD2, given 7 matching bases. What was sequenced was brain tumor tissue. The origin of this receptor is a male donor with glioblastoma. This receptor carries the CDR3 CASPGGHSNTDTQYF. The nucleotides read TGTGCCAGCCCCGGGGGGCACAGCAACACAGATACGCAGTATTTT.